Each of the 8 T cell receptor beta chains below was sequenced from the same sample in a study of T cell responses to AZD1222 COVID-19 vaccine. Profiling relied on immunoSEQ multiplex PCR, and the TCRdb table lists in-frame clones only, not all of them. The sample lists about 170,000 clones, approximately 94% seen once, with less than 3% in the top ten. The sample was peripheral blood, taken on day 0 of AZD1222 vaccination. Receptor source: an adult in good health.

This clone is a singleton in its sample. This chain connects TRBV12-3 or TRBV12-4 to TRBJ2-1; D could derive from TRBD1 or TRBD2 (6 bases each). This CDR3 is 13 amino acids long. Trimming cost V 6 bases and J 9 bases, with 15 bases left between them. CDR3 DNA: TGTGCCAGCAGGCGGGACATCACAGGTGAGCAGTTCTTC. Protein: CASRRDITGEQFF.

The chain combines TRBV29-1 with TRBJ1-2; 8 bases align to TRBD1. Trimming took 4 bases from V and 4 from J; bases not matched to a gene: 8. Per germline, CDR1 SQVTM and CDR2 ANQGSEA. This CDR3 region has 14 residues. In DNA form, the CDR3 reads TGCAGCGTTGGCCGGGACAGGTCTGTCTATGGCTACACCTTC. Translating it yields CSVGRDRSVYGYTF.

The V and J genes are TRBV2 and TRBJ2-1; D is perhaps TRBD1 or TRBD2 (7 bases each). The CDR3 is made up of 14 amino acids. Germline CDR1 and CDR2: SNHLY and FYNNEI. The germline V and J ends were trimmed by 6 bases and 10 bases, with 19 bases remaining between them. In DNA form, the CDR3 reads TGTGCCAGCAGACGAGCAGGGGGGGAAAAGGAGCAGTTCTTC. The encoded protein is CASRRAGGEKEQFF.

This clone came up once. The CDR3 sequence is CSVGTQYF. Here the CDR3 DNA reads TGCAGTGTTGGGACCCAGTACTTC. V is TRBV20-1 and J is TRBJ2-5; D uncertain. The length of the CDR3 is 8 residues. V lost 7 bases to trimming and J lost 7 bases, with 4 bases between them. The germline V gene has CDR1 DFQATT and CDR2 SNEGSKA (reference sequence).

The gene calls are TRBV23-1 and TRBJ2-5, with 13 nucleotides matching TRBD2. TRBV23-1 is known as an ORF, though its function is uncertain. The CDR3 has 17 residues. V lost 1 base and J lost 3; bases outside the gene matches: 5. The CDR3 spells CASSQFRTSGREETQYF. The CDR3 bases are TGCGCCAGCAGTCAATTCAGAACTAGCGGGAGGGAAGAGACCCAGTACTTC.

The gene calls are TRBV7-2 and TRBJ2-1; D not resolved. There are 13 residues in the CDR3. The V end lost 0 bases, the J end lost 9 bases, and 9 bases lay between the germline ends. Germline CDR1 SGHTA, CDR2 FQGNSA. The CDR3 here is CASSLARGGEQFF. The CDR3 bases are TGTGCCAGCAGCTTAGCGCGAGGTGGTGAGCAGTTCTTC.

J is TRBJ2-2 and V is TRBV19, with D tentatively TRBD2 (5 bases). Germline lookup yields CDR1 LNHDA and CDR2 SQIVND (reference sequence). V lost 6 bases and J 3 bases, leaving 14 bases between the germline ends. CDR3 length: 15 residues. The CDR3 region is CASREGLSYTGELFF. CDR3 sequence (DNA): TGTGCCAGTAGGGAAGGACTTAGCTACACCGGGGAGCTGTTTTTT. Full variable domain (outside the CDR3, taken from reference TRBV19 and TRBJ2-2): DGGITQSPKYLFRKEGQNVTLSCEQNLNHDAMYWYRQDPGQGLRLIYYSQIVNDFQKGDIAEGYSVSREKKESFPLTVTSAQKNPTAFYLCASREGLSYTGELFFGEGSRLTVL.

This chain joins TRBV5-1 and TRBJ1-6; a possible D gene is TRBD1 (5 bases). This CDR3 has 15 residues. V was pared by 0 bases and J by 7 bases, with 11 bases between. Germline V gives CDR1 SGHRS, CDR2 YFSETQ. The CDR3 DNA reads as TGCGCCAGCAGCTTGGCCGGGGCGGACAATTCACCCCTCCACTTT. Translating it yields CASSLAGADNSPLHF.